This entry lists 32 T cell receptor beta chains sequenced from one sample in a study of shared clonotypes between healthy human individuals. Method: immunoSEQ multiplex PCR; TCRdb's copy keeps in-frame clones and lacks some. The sample holds roughly 2.2 million clones, more than 85% seen once. Material for sequencing was naive CD4+ T cells from PBMCs. Regarding subset: CD45RA+ positively selected. These receptors all come from a man aged 18 to 29 in good health. Some clones in this sample may be carry-over from other donors' samples.

The chain joins TRBV18 to TRBJ2-5; unclear D gene. The CDR3 runs to 15 residues. Germline lookup yields CDR1 KGHSH and CDR2 LQKENI. Trimming took off 0 bases at V and 1 base at J, with 9 bases between the two ends. This CDR3 reads CASSPPLMGQETQYF. In DNA, the CDR3 is TGTGCCAGCTCACCACCCCTTATGGGCCAAGAGACCCAGTACTTC.

The gene calls are TRBV6-1 and TRBJ2-7; no reliable D call. The CDR3 length is 13 residues. Deletions cut 5 bases from V and 7 bases from J, with 15 bases between. Looked up from germline, CDR1 is MNHNS and CDR2 is SASEGT. Here the CDR3 reads CASSSRAPGEQYF. The CDR3 DNA reads TGTGCCAGCAGTTCCCGGGCCCCCGGGGAGCAGTACTTC.

The chain recombines TRBV30 with TRBJ2-2; a possible D gene is TRBD2 (6 bases). CDR1 and CDR2 from the germline V gene are GTSNPN and SVGIG (reference sequence). CDR3 length equals 15 residues. The ends were cut back, 4 bases at V and 7 bases at J, with 19 bases in the middle. CDR3 nucleotides: TGTGCCTGGACCGCCAGTTTGGCGGGGAGCGGGGAGCTGTTTTTT. Residues: CAWTASLAGSGELFF.

As to this clone: Other DNA sequences from this sample encode an identical CDR3 as well. The V call is TRBV5-1, the J call TRBJ2-5, with 9 bases that match TRBD1. The CDR3 runs to 14 residues. V trimming: 3 bases; J trimming: 4 bases; junction bases outside the gene matches: 4. Looked up from germline, CDR1 is SGHRS and CDR2 is YFSETQ. The CDR3 loop reads CASSSTTGGETQYF. DNA of the CDR3: TGCGCCAGCAGCTCGACGACAGGGGGAGAGACCCAGTACTTC.

This chain connects TRBV6-1 to TRBJ1-2, with D possibly matching TRBD1 (6 bases). Germline values: CDR1 MNHNS, CDR2 SASEGT. The CDR3 runs 14 residues. Trimming removed 3 bases from V and 9 bases from J, with 17 bases in between. CDR3: CASSEAGVYGSYTF. The CDR3 DNA is TGTGCCAGCAGTGAGGCAGGGGTCTATGGTAGCTACACCTTC.

The chain employs TRBV11-2 and TRBJ2-5; possible D gene TRBD2, 5 bases. Trimming shortened V by 5 bases and J by 3 bases, and 13 bases separated the two germline ends. This CDR3 has 14 residues. Germline lookup yields CDR1 SGHAT and CDR2 FQNNGV. The CDR3, as DNA: TGTGCCAGCAGCATCACTAGAAGTGAAGAGACCCAGTACTTC. Its protein product is CASSITRSEETQYF.

Concerning this clone itself: This CDR3 is missing its conserved last phenylalanine or tryptophan, likely due to a read error. The chain couples TRBV18 to TRBJ1-2, with TRBD1 matching over 7 bases. This CDR3 has 12 residues. J gave up 10 bases and V 0 bases, and 2 bases lay outside the gene matches. Germline CDR1 KGHSH, CDR2 LQKENI. This chain's CDR3 is CASSPPQGDYTL. The CDR3 bases are TGTGCCAGCTCACCACCGCAGGGGGACTACACCCTC.

The chain combines TRBV9 with TRBJ2-2; D unclear. Trimming pared 4 bases from V and 2 bases from J, leaving 12 bases between. Germline V gene sequence: CDR1 SGDLS, CDR2 YYNGEE. The CDR3 totals 15 residues. CDR3 protein: CASSTTAHNTGELFF. The CDR3 nucleotides read TGTGCCAGCAGCACAACAGCACATAACACCGGGGAGCTGTTTTTT.

The gene calls are TRBV6-6 and TRBJ2-7, with 7 bases fitting TRBD2. The CDR3 is 16 amino acids. CDR1 MNHNY and CDR2 SVGAGI come from the germline V gene (reference sequence). The V and J ends lost 2 bases and 7 bases, in that order; junction bases with no gene match: 14. This CDR3 is CASSYPRMAGEGEQYF. Here the CDR3 DNA reads TGTGCCAGCAGTTACCCCCGGATGGCGGGAGAGGGGGAGCAGTACTTC.

V usage is TRBV5-1 and J usage is TRBJ2-1; 9 nucleotides align to TRBD1. Germline V gives CDR1 SGHRS, CDR2 YFSETQ. The V and J ends lost 3 bases and 8 bases, in that order; junction bases with no gene match: 6. The CDR3 is made up of 14 amino acids. CDR3 sequence (DNA): TGCGCCAGCAGCTCTAGGACAGGGGTTGATGAGCAGTTCTTC. It codes for CASSSRTGVDEQFF.

The chain is built from TRBV30 and TRBJ1-2; tentative D call: TRBD1 (6 bases). The CDR3 spans 10 residues. Germline values: CDR1 GTSNPN, CDR2 SVGIG (reference sequence). The CDR3 protein is CAGQSYGYTF. DNA for the CDR3: TGTGCTGGACAGAGCTATGGCTACACCTTC.

This rearrangement joins TRBV4-1 to TRBJ2-3, with TRBD1 identical over 9 bases. Trimming at V came to 3 bases and at J to 1 base, leaving 23 bases not matched to a gene. Looked up from germline, CDR1 is MGHRA and CDR2 is YSYEKL. CDR3 size: 22 residues. The CDR3 DNA reads TGCGCCAGCAGCCAGGACCCTCCCGCCGGGACAGGGATATTTAGCCGCACAGATACGCAGTATTTT. This translates into CASSQDPPAGTGIFSRTDTQYF.

The chain couples TRBV5-6 to TRBJ2-2; a possible D gene is TRBD1 (6 bases). Trimming pared 2 bases from V and 4 bases from J, leaving 18 bases between. From germline, CDR1 is SGHDT and CDR2 YYEEEE. The length of the CDR3 is 17 residues. DNA of the CDR3: TGTGCCAGCAGCTTCCAACCGGGACGGACAGTCACCGGGGAGCTGTTTTTT. Protein: CASSFQPGRTVTGELFF.

The chain uses TRBV5-4 and TRBJ2-2, with D uncertain. Per the germline V gene, CDR1 is SGHNT and CDR2 is YYREEE (reference sequence). V was pared by 0 bases and J by 7 bases, with 10 bases between. This CDR3 region has 14 residues. This CDR3 reads CASSLDLTGGELFF. For the CDR3, the DNA is TGTGCCAGCAGCTTGGATTTAACTGGCGGGGAGCTGTTTTTT.

This chain links TRBV13 with TRBJ2-3; 13 positions agree with TRBD2. Trimming removed 5 bases from V and 6 bases from J; junction bases left unmatched: 8. Germline-derived CDR1 and CDR2 are PRHDT and FYEKMQ (reference sequence). CDR3 size: 16 residues. CDR3 sequence (DNA): TGTGCCAGCAGCCCAGGGACTAGCGGGACCACGGATACGCAGTATTTT. Its translation: CASSPGTSGTTDTQYF.

About this clone itself: Additional DNA sequences in this sample encode the identical CDR3. The V call is TRBV18, the J call TRBJ1-1; TRBD1 aligns across 12 bases. Germline V gene lookup returns CDR1 KGHSH and CDR2 LQKENI. V trimming: 6 bases; J trimming: 0 bases; junction bases outside the gene matches: 5. The CDR3 has 16 residues. The CDR3 protein is CASSPGTGGMNTEAFF. The CDR3 DNA reads as TGTGCCAGCTCCCCCGGGACAGGGGGCATGAACACTGAAGCTTTCTTT.

The chain has TRBV18 and TRBJ2-6; D remains ambiguous. The CDR3 consists of 15 residues. Germline V gene data show CDR1 as KGHSH and CDR2 as LQKENI. With 4 bases removed from V and 6 bases from J, the gap between germline ends came to 13 bases. The CDR3 sequence: CASSLFSATANVLTF. For the CDR3, the DNA is TGTGCCAGCTCACTCTTTTCGGCCACGGCCAACGTCCTGACTTTC.

This clone was counted a single time. V and J are TRBV9 and TRBJ2-1; TRBD2 might be the D (6 bases). With 6 bases removed from V and 1 base from J, the gap between germline ends came to 14 bases. The CDR3 is 15 residues long. Germline V CDR1 and CDR2: SGDLS, YYNGEE. The DNA of the CDR3 is TGTGCCAGCACCTCGGAGGGGCGTTCCTACAATGAGCAGTTCTTC. Translation gives CASTSEGRSYNEQFF. Together with reference TRBV9 and TRBJ2-1, the CDR3 gives the full variable domain: DSGVTQTPKHLITATGQRVTLRCSPRSGDLSVYWYQQSLDQGLQFLIQYYNGEERAKGNILERFSAQQFPDLHSELNLSSLELGDSALYFCASTSEGRSYNEQFFGPGTRLTVL.

With respect to this clone: The same CDR3 arises from other DNA sequences in this sample as well. The chain has TRBV28 and TRBJ2-7; D is uncertain. Germline CDR1 MDHEN, CDR2 SYDVKM. The length of the CDR3 is 13 residues. With 6 bases removed from V and 1 base from J, the gap between germline ends came to 10 bases. The CDR3 region is CASSHGPSYEQYF. CDR3 bases: TGTGCCAGCAGCCACGGACCTTCCTACGAGCAGTACTTC.

Concerning this clone: The sample holds other DNA sequences that translate to the same CDR3. This chain joins TRBV5-4 and TRBJ1-3; TRBD1 aligns across 8 bases. The J segment lost 4 bases and the V segment lost 3 bases, leaving 6 bases of the junction unmatched. The CDR3 has 15 amino acids. CDR1 and CDR2 from the germline V gene are SGHNT and YYREEE (reference sequence). The CDR3 reads CASSSTGGSGNTIYF. Written as DNA, the CDR3 is TGTGCCAGCAGCTCTACAGGGGGGTCCGGAAACACCATATATTTT. Variable domain in full (rest from reference TRBV5-4 and TRBJ1-3): ETGVTQSPTHLIKTRGQQVTLRCSSQSGHNTVSWYQQALGQGPQFIFQYYREEENGRGNFPPRFSGLQFPNYSSELNVNALELDDSALYLCASSSTGGSGNTIYFGEGSWLTVV.

The chain is built from TRBV28 and TRBJ2-7; 9 bases align to TRBD2. This CDR3 contains 13 residues. Per the germline V gene, CDR1 is MDHEN and CDR2 is SYDVKM. Losses at the gene ends were 11 bases for V and 7 bases for J; bases not matched to a gene: 12. DNA for the CDR3: TGTGCCGCCCGGCGGGGGGGCGGCTTTGAGCAGTACTTC. Its protein is CAARRGGGFEQYF.

With respect to this clone: Other nucleotide sequences from this sample produce the same CDR3. The V call is TRBV28, the J call TRBJ1-2; D not resolved. This CDR3 is built from 13 residues. V was cut by 5 bases and J by 1 base, with 8 bases left in between. Germline assignment: CDR1 MDHEN and CDR2 SYDVKM. CDR3 residues: CASSTGGNYGYTF. CDR3 DNA: TGTGCCAGCAGTACCGGAGGTAACTATGGCTACACCTTC.

The V gene is TRBV25-1, the J gene TRBJ1-1, with D perhaps matching TRBD1 (5 bases). V was clipped by 3 bases and J by 1 base, with 9 bases between them. CDR1 and CDR2 from the germline V gene are MGHDK and SYGVNS. This CDR3 has 14 residues. In nucleotides, the CDR3 is TGTGCCAGCAGTGATGCAGGGAAGAACACTGAAGCTTTCTTT. Protein: CASSDAGKNTEAFF.

The J gene is TRBJ1-4, the V gene TRBV10-3, with unresolved D. V lost 10 bases, J lost 8 bases, and 20 bases lay in between. The CDR3 spans 14 residues. From germline, CDR1 is ENHRY and CDR2 SYGVKD. The DNA for the CDR3 is TGTGCCACGGCGGTAAGCGGGCCCGGCGAAAAACTGTTTTTT. Amino acid sequence: CATAVSGPGEKLFF.

A word on this clone: At the DNA level, this CDR3 is encoded by other sequences in the same sample as well. This chain joins TRBV29-1 and TRBJ1-5; 10 bases match TRBD1. J was trimmed by 6 bases and V by 7 bases; bases with no gene match: 6. Germline CDR1 is SQVTM and CDR2 is ANQGSEA. There are 13 residues in the CDR3. This CDR3 is CSAGQGVGQPQHF. For the CDR3, the DNA is TGCAGCGCCGGACAGGGGGTAGGTCAGCCCCAGCATTTT.

V is TRBV10-3 and J is TRBJ2-7; D may match TRBD1 or TRBD2 (5 bases each). The CDR3 has 15 residues. Per the germline V gene, CDR1 is ENHRY and CDR2 is SYGVKD. V dropped 10 bases and J dropped 0 bases, with 19 bases sitting between them. The CDR3 protein is CATLGVRDRSYEQYF. In DNA form, the CDR3 reads TGTGCCACCTTGGGAGTCCGGGACCGCTCCTACGAGCAGTACTTC.

Here the CDR3 reads CASSLKGVGNIQYF. DNA for the CDR3: TGTGCCAGCAGCTTAAAGGGGGTTGGAAACATTCAGTACTTC. This chain connects TRBV7-2 to TRBJ2-4; possible D gene TRBD1, 6 bases. Deletions cut 2 bases from V and 6 bases from J, with 11 bases between. CDR1 and CDR2 (germline): SGHTA, FQGNSA. The CDR3 consists of 14 residues.

This chain joins TRBV14 and TRBJ2-3, with TRBD2 matching over 7 bases. Germline loops: CDR1 SGHDN, CDR2 FVKESK. The CDR3 consists of 17 residues. Unmatched junction bases numbered 12, after V lost 6 bases and J lost 0 bases. The CDR3 DNA reads as TGTGCCAGCAGGCGGGGGACCGGGACGGAGAGCACAGATACGCAGTATTTT. Amino acid sequence: CASRRGTGTESTDTQYF. Based on the CDR3 plus reference TRBV14 and TRBJ2-3, the full variable domain is EAGVTQFPSHSVIEKGQTVTLRCDPISGHDNLYWYRRVMGKEIKFLLHFVKESKQDESGMPNNRFLAERTGGTYSTLKVQPAELEDSGVYFCASRRGTGTESTDTQYFGPGTRLTVL.

This chain's CDR3 is CASSILAVYNEQFF. The CDR3 DNA reads as TGTGCCAGTTCTATCCTAGCGGTTTACAATGAGCAGTTCTTC. V usage is TRBV19 and J usage is TRBJ2-1; 7 bases line up with TRBD2. This CDR3 has 14 amino acids. Germline-derived CDR1 and CDR2 are LNHDA and SQIVND (reference sequence). V lost 8 bases to trimming and J lost 4 bases; unmatched junction nucleotides: 8. Based on the CDR3 plus reference TRBV19 and TRBJ2-1, the full variable domain is DGGITQSPKYLFRKEGQNVTLSCEQNLNHDAMYWYRQDPGQGLRLIYYSQIVNDFQKGDIAEGYSVSREKKESFPLTVTSAQKNPTAFYLCASSILAVYNEQFFGPGTRLTVL.

Turning to this clone: The same CDR3 also results from other DNA sequences found in this sample. The J gene is TRBJ2-7, the V gene TRBV6-1, with 11 bases that match TRBD1. CDR3 length: 14 residues. Germline lookup yields CDR1 MNHNS and CDR2 SASEGT. V lost 7 bases and J lost 2; bases outside the gene matches: 4. The CDR3 loop is CASTRTGGPYEQYF. CDR3 DNA: TGTGCCAGCACGCGGACAGGGGGCCCCTACGAGCAGTACTTC.

The chain has TRBV9 and TRBJ1-1; tentatively, D is TRBD1 (5 bases). Germline V gene data show CDR1 as SGDLS and CDR2 as YYNGEE. V was shortened by 3 bases and J by 3 bases, with 12 bases between the two germline ends. The CDR3 extends over 14 amino acids. In DNA form, the CDR3 reads TGTGCCAGCAGCGCAACCGGGACCTACACTGAAGCTTTCTTT. It translates to CASSATGTYTEAFF.

A word on this clone: This sample includes further DNA sequences coding for the same CDR3. The gene calls are TRBV11-1 and TRBJ2-1, with D tentatively TRBD2 (6 bases). V was cut by 3 bases and J by 7 bases, with 10 bases left in between. Germline CDR1 reads SGHAT; CDR2 reads FQDESV (reference sequence). The CDR3 is 13 amino acids. In DNA, the CDR3 is TGTGCCAGCAGCTTGGGACTGCCGAATGAGCAGTTCTTC. Its translation: CASSLGLPNEQFF.